This T cell receptor beta chain came from a study of T cells expressing NK-cell markers (dated by TCRdb to about 2020). The study in broad terms: In sorted CD3+CD56+NKG2C+, CD3+CD56+NKG2C- and CD3+CD56-NKG2C+ T-cell subsets from about 8 donors, TCR beta-chain repertoires were profiled. Of the eight sequenced donors, seven were found to be HCMV-seropositive and one was found to be HCMV-seronegative. The study sequenced eight donors, all healthy volunteers chosen at random: three men and five women. The libraries were sequenced on Illumina HiSeq 2000/2500, MiSeq or NextSeq, producing 2 x 150 bp reads. Overall study results and their limits: Those dominant clonotypes were again the most abundant among CD3+CD56-NKG2C+ cells in a few donors, at about 25-60.1%. Whether the expanded NKG2C-expressing T cell clones were specific for HCMV antigens remained unclear. In over five donors, the dominant CD3+CD56+NKG2C+ clonotypes were among the top 10 CD8+ clonotypes and accounted for roughly 1.0-8% of CD8+ T cells.

For CDR1 and CDR2, the germline V gene lists MRHNA and SNTAGT. Counted from cysteine to phenylalanine, this CDR3 has 16 amino acids. DNA is not on record. For sequencing, an Illumina HiSeq 2000 was employed. 5'RACE template switching, by which a universal primer site and unique molecular identifiers were added, was used to make TCR beta cDNA libraries. Synthesis of cDNA was primed from the TCR beta constant segment and was followed by two consecutive PCR amplification steps. As for how the authors treated the data: MIGEC was used to demultiplex reads and group the reads by UMI, and MiTCR was used to assemble and quantify clonotypes. To exclude erroneous sequences, any TCR cDNA sequence not supported by at least two reads was discarded. The tcR package was used for downstream repertoire analysis, and clonotypes were matched between fractions using CDR3 nucleotide sequence together with V segment. VDJmatch was used to annotate antigen specificity against VDJdb, with one amino acid substitution allowed in CDR3. Each CDR3 protein sequence appears as one entry after TCRdb reprocessed the reads, and no DNA is included. These V and J calls rely on TCRdb rather than the paper's analysis. The sample's clone listing holds 350,000 to 400,000 distinct CDR3 sequences. 9.5% to 12% of the sample goes to the ten largest clones.

To determine HCMV serostatus, a commercial ELISA kit was used to detect HCMV-specific IgG in serum. Peripheral blood mononuclear cells were isolated from blood by Ficoll density gradient centrifugation. Concerning this clonotype: The antigen this receptor binds is unknown.

The rearrangement combines TRBV6-4 with TRBJ2-2; TCRdb gives TRBD1 as the D gene, but with no DNA this cannot be confirmed. The source material was blood T cells: a sorted CD56 or NKG2C T cell subset, CD4+ or CD8+ T cells, or bulk PBMC T cells (not recorded which). This receptor was identified in a woman aged 50 to 65 in good health. Donor details come from another sample of the same person, matched by shared clones. The encoded CDR3 is CASSERTGVFTGELFF.